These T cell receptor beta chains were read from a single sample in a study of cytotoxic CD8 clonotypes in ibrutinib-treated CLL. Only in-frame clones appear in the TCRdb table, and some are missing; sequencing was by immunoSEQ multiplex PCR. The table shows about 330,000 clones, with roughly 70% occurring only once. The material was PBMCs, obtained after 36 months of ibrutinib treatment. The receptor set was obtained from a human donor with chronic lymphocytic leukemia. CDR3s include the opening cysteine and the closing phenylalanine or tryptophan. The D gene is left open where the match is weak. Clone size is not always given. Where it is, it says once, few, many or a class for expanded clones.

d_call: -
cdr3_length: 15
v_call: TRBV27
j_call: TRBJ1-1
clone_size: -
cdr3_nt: TGTGCCAGCAGTTTGGGCAGGGGTCTACCAGAGGGAGCTTTCTTT
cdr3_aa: CASSLGRGLPEGAFF

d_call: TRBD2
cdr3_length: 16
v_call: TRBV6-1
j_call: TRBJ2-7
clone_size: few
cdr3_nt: TGTGCCAGCAGTGGACTAGCGGGAGGATATCCCTACGAGCAGTACTTC
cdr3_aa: CASSGLAGGYPYEQYF

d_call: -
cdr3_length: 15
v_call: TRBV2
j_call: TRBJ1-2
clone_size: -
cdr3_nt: TGTGCCAGCAGGGCCACGTTCCTGAGAACCTATGGCTACACCTTC
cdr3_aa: CASRATFLRTYGYTF

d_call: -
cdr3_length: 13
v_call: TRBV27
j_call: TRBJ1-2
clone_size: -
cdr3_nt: TGTGCCAGCAGTCCCGGTATGGGGATAGGCTACACCTTC
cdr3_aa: CASSPGMGIGYTF

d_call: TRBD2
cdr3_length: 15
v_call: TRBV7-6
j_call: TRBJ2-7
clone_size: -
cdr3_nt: TGTGCCAGCAGCTTAGCCCAGGGACTAGCGTCCGAGCAGTACTTC
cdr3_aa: CASSLAQGLASEQYF

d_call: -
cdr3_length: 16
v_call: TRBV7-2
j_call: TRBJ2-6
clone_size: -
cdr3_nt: TGTGCCAGCAGCGGAACAGGGTCCTCTGGGGCCAACGTCCTGACTTTC
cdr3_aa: CASSGTGSSGANVLTF

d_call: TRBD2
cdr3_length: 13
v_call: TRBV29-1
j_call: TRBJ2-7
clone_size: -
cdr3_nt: TGCAGCGCCGGACTAGCGGGAGCCTACGAGCAGTACTTC
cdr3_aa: CSAGLAGAYEQYF

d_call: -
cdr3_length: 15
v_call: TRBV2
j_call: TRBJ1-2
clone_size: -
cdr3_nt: TGTGCCAGCAAAAAGGCAGACATAGTTAACTATGGCTACACCTTC
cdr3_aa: CASKKADIVNYGYTF

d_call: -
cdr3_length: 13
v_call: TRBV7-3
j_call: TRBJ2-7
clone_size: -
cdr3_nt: TGTGCCAGCAGCTTAAGGATGGGGGACGAGCAGTACTTC
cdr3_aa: CASSLRMGDEQYF

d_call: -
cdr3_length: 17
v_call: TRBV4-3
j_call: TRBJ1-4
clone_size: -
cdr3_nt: TGCGCCAGCAGCCAAGATAGGCCAGCATCAACTAATGAAAAACTGTTTTTT
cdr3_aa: CASSQDRPASTNEKLFF

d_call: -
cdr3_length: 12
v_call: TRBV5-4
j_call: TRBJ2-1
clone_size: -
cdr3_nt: TGTGCCAGCAGCCGCCCGACCAATGAGCAGTTCTTC
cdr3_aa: CASSRPTNEQFF

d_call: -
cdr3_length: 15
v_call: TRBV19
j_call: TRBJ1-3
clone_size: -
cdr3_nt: TGTGCCAGTAAGTTGAGAGGGTTCTCTGGAAACACCATATATTTT
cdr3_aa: CASKLRGFSGNTIYF

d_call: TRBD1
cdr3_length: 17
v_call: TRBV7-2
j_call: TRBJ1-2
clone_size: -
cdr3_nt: TGTGCCAGCAGCCGGACGGGACAGGGAGGGTCTAACTATGGCTACACCTTC
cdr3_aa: CASSRTGQGGSNYGYTF

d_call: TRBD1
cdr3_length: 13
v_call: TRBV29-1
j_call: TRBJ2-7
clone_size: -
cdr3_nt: TGCAGCGTTGATGGACAGGGTTCCTACGAGCAGTACTTC
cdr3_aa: CSVDGQGSYEQYF

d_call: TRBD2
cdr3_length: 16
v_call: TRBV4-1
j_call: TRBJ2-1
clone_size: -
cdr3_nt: TGCGCCAGCAGCTCCCCGCCACTAGCGGTATACAATGAGCAGTTCTTC
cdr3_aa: CASSSPPLAVYNEQFF

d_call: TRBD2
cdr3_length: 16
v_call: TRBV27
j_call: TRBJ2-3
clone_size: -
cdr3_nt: TGTGCCAGCAGTCTTCTAGCGGGAGGGATTACAGATACGCAGTATTTT
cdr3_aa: CASSLLAGGITDTQYF

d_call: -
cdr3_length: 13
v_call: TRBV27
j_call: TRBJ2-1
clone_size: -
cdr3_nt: TGTGCCAGCAGTTTATGGTTCGGTGGCGAGCAGTTCTTC
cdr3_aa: CASSLWFGGEQFF

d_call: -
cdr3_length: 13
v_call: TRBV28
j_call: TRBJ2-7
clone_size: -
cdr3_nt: TGTGCCAGCGGCACAGGGACCCCCTACGAGCAGTACTTC
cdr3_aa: CASGTGTPYEQYF

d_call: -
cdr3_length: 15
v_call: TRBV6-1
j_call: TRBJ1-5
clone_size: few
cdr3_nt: TGTGCCAGCAATCGGGCCATTGGAGAAAATCAGCCCCAGCATTTT
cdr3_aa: CASNRAIGENQPQHF

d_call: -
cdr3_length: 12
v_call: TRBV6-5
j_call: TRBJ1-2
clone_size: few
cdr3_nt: TGTGCCAGCAGTTACTGGGGGCAAGGCTACACCTTC
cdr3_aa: CASSYWGQGYTF

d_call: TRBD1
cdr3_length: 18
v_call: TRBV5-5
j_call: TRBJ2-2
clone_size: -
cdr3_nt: TGTGCCAGCAGCTTCTTGCGGGGACAGGGGGCGAACACCGGGGAGCTGTTTTTT
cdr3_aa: CASSFLRGQGANTGELFF

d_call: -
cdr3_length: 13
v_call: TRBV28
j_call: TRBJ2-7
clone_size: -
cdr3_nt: TGTGCCAGCAGTTTAGGTGGGCCATACGAGCAGTACTTC
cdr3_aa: CASSLGGPYEQYF

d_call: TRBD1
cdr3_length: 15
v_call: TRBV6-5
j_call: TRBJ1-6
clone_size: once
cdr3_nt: TGTGCCAGCAGTTACGGGACAGCCATGGGTTCACCCCTCCACTTT
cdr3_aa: CASSYGTAMGSPLHF

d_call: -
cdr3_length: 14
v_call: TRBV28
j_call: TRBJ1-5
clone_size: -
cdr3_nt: TGTGCCAGCAGTTTTTATGGGGAGAAGCAGCCCCAGCATTTT
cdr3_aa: CASSFYGEKQPQHF

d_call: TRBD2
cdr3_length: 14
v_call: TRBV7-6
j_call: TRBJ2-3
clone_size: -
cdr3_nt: TGTGCCAGCAGCTGGGGGGGAGACACAGATACGCAGTATTTT
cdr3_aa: CASSWGGDTDTQYF

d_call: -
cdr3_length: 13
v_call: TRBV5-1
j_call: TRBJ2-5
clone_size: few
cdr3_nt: TGCGCCAGCAGCCCTACAGGGAAAGAGACCCAGTACTTC
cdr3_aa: CASSPTGKETQYF

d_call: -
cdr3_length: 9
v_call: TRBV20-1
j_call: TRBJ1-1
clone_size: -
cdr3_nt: TGCAGTTCGTCCACTGAAGCTTTCTTT
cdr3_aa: CSSSTEAFF

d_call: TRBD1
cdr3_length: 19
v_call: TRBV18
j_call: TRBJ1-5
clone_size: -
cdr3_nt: TGTGCCAGCTCACTAACCGGGACAGGGGGCCAGAATAGCAATCAGCCCCAGCATTTT
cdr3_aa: CASSLTGTGGQNSNQPQHF

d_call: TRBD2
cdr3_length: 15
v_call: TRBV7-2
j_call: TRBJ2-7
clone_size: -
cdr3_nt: TGTGCCAGCAGCCGTACTAGCGGGGTCTCCTACGAGCAGTACTTC
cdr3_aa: CASSRTSGVSYEQYF

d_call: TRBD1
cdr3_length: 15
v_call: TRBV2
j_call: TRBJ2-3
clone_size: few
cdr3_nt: TGTGCCAGCAGTCAGGGGGTGGTGGGCACAGATACGCAGTATTTT
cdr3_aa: CASSQGVVGTDTQYF

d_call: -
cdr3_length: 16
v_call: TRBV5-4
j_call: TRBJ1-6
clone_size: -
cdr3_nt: TGTGCCAGCAGCTTGGAACAGGGATCCTATAATTCACCCCTCCACTTT
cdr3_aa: CASSLEQGSYNSPLHF

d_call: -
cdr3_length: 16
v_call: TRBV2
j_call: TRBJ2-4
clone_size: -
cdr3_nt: TGTGCCAGCACTAACCGGGGGTTCGGTGCCAAAAACATTCAGTACTTC
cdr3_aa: CASTNRGFGAKNIQYF

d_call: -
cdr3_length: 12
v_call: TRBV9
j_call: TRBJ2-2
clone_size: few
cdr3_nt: TGTGCCAGCAGCGTGCGAATCGGGGAGCTGTTTTTT
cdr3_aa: CASSVRIGELFF